A selection of T cell receptor beta chains follows, all from one sample in a study of cytomegalovirus exposure and HLA in healthy donors. The protocol was immunoSEQ multiplex PCR, while the TCRdb copy is restricted to in-frame clones and leaves out a portion. This sample has some 170,000 clones; 80% occur once, and the top ten carry about 4.8%. What was sequenced was PBMCs. The source of these receptors is a young man in good health and CMV-seronegative. Both conserved end residues are part of each CDR3. Each record gives: V gene, clone size, J gene, D gene, CDR3 protein, CDR3 DNA. The D gene is left open where the match is weak. Where a row states a size, it is once, few, many or the class of an expanded clone; other rows omit it.

TRBV19,few,TRBJ1-1,-,CASSQGYTEAFF,TGTGCCAGTAGTCAGGGATACACTGAAGCTTTCTTT
TRBV7-3,-,TRBJ1-1,-,CASSLEGHTEAFF,TGTGCCAGCAGCTTAGAGGGTCACACTGAAGCTTTCTTT
TRBV7-9,-,TRBJ2-5,TRBD2,CASSLGGGQETQYF,TGTGCCAGCAGCTTAGGGGGGGGCCAAGAGACCCAGTACTTC
TRBV28,once,TRBJ2-2,-,CASSPQGWDTGELFF,TGTGCCAGCAGTCCTCAGGGGTGGGACACCGGGGAGCTGTTTTTT
TRBV27,-,TRBJ1-1,TRBD1,CASSLSIMGQAPLYF,TGTGCCAGCAGTTTATCGATAATGGGACAGGCCCCTCTTTACTTT
TRBV27,-,TRBJ2-3,TRBD2,CASSLGGGRYITDTQYF,TGTGCCAGCAGTTTGGGTGGCGGGAGGTACATCACAGATACGCAGTATTTT
TRBV2,-,TRBJ2-4,TRBD2,CASRGGMAKNIQYF,TGTGCCAGCAGGGGGGGGATGGCCAAAAACATTCAGTACTTC
TRBV5-1,-,TRBJ2-5,-,CASTSQETQYF,TGCGCCAGCACCTCGCAAGAGACCCAGTACTTC
TRBV10-2,-,TRBJ2-1,-,CASIVKVAEPRNSYNEQFF,TGCGCCAGCATAGTTAAGGTAGCGGAACCTCGTAACTCCTACAATGAGCAGTTCTTC
TRBV6-6,few,TRBJ2-1,TRBD1,CATRQGQYNEQFF,TGTGCCACTCGACAGGGACAGTACAATGAGCAGTTCTTC
TRBV19,-,TRBJ1-4,TRBD1,CASSQGRGHTEKLFF,TGTGCCAGTAGCCAGGGAAGGGGGCATACTGAAAAACTGTTTTTT
TRBV28,-,TRBJ1-2,-,CASRLPGPAYGYTF,TGTGCCAGCAGACTACCGGGTCCAGCATATGGCTACACCTTC
TRBV28,-,TRBJ1-1,-,CASSLETPWAVKAFF,TGTGCCAGCAGTTTAGAGACCCCTTGGGCAGTTAAAGCTTTCTTT
TRBV6-5,few,TRBJ2-7,-,CASSFRSTGEQYF,TGTGCCAGCAGTTTCAGATCTACGGGCGAGCAGTACTTC
TRBV18,-,TRBJ2-5,TRBD1,CASSRDRGQETQYF,TGTGCCAGCTCACGGGACAGGGGCCAAGAGACCCAGTACTTC
TRBV11-2,-,TRBJ1-5,TRBD1,CASSRGTAFNQPQHF,TGTGCCAGCAGCCGAGGGACAGCCTTCAATCAGCCCCAGCATTTT
TRBV7-2,-,TRBJ1-2,-,CASSIPGADWGYTF,TGTGCCAGCAGCATCCCTGGGGCCGACTGGGGCTACACCTTC
TRBV30,once,TRBJ2-5,-,CAWSVMSGETQYF,TGTGCCTGGAGTGTAATGTCGGGAGAGACCCAGTACTTC
TRBV28,-,TRBJ2-7,-,CASSSPGQPVEYEQYF,TGTGCCAGCAGCTCTCCAGGACAGCCGGTGGAGTACGAGCAGTACTTC
TRBV12-5,few,TRBJ1-2,-,CASGLDSYGYTF,TGTGCTAGTGGACTTGATAGCTATGGCTACACCTTC
TRBV19,-,TRBJ2-3,TRBD1,CASSPGQGDTDTQYF,TGTGCCAGTAGCCCCGGACAGGGGGACACAGATACGCAGTATTTT
TRBV11-2,-,TRBJ2-3,-,CASSFFREADTQYF,TGTGCCAGCAGCTTTTTTAGGGAGGCAGATACGCAGTATTTT
TRBV9,-,TRBJ2-3,-,CASSFRDTRTDTQYF,TGTGCCAGCAGCTTCCGTGACACACGCACAGATACGCAGTATTTT
TRBV5-5,-,TRBJ2-7,TRBD2,CASSLLAGVVPYEQYF,TGTGCCAGCAGTCTTTTAGCGGGGGTCGTTCCCTACGAGCAGTACTTC
TRBV27,-,TRBJ1-1,-,CASREGASNTEAFF,TGTGCCAGCAGGGAAGGGGCTTCGAACACTGAAGCTTTCTTT
TRBV29-1,-,TRBJ2-1,-,CSVGSVNNEQFF,TGCAGCGTTGGTTCGGTAAACAATGAGCAGTTCTTC
TRBV7-2,-,TRBJ2-7,-,CASSPRGPPGAYEQYF,TGTGCCAGCAGCCCCCGTGGACCGCCAGGGGCATACGAGCAGTACTTC
TRBV7-9,-,TRBJ2-1,TRBD2,CASSLPGLAGGPGEQFF,TGTGCCAGCAGCCTTCCCGGACTAGCGGGAGGGCCAGGTGAGCAGTTCTTC
TRBV5-4,-,TRBJ1-4,-,CASSDGRRTNEKLFF,TGTGCCAGCAGCGACGGCCGGAGAACAAATGAAAAACTGTTTTTT
TRBV9,once,TRBJ1-1,TRBD1,CASSVDRRGTGKNTEAFF,TGTGCCAGCAGCGTAGATCGCCGGGGGACAGGGAAGAACACTGAAGCTTTCTTT
TRBV28,-,TRBJ1-5,-,CASSSGGRFQWPQHF,TGTGCCAGCAGTTCGGGGGGCAGGTTCCAATGGCCCCAGCATTTT
TRBV11-2,-,TRBJ2-7,TRBD2,CASSEIYSGGSYEQYF,TGTGCCAGCAGCGAAATCTATAGCGGGGGGTCGTACGAGCAGTACTTC
TRBV27,-,TRBJ1-1,-,CASSLSGVGTEAFF,TGTGCCAGCAGTTTATCAGGGGTCGGGACTGAAGCTTTCTTT
TRBV11-2,-,TRBJ2-7,-,CASSLEAGAGMREQYF,TGTGCCAGCAGCTTAGAGGCCGGGGCGGGGATGCGCGAGCAGTACTTC
TRBV9,-,TRBJ2-5,TRBD2,CASSVGLAGLSETQYF,TGTGCCAGCAGCGTAGGACTAGCGGGGCTTTCAGAGACCCAGTACTTC
TRBV6-6,-,TRBJ1-2,-,CASSYGLDYGYTF,TGTGCCAGCAGTTACGGACTCGACTATGGCTACACCTTC
TRBV5-1,-,TRBJ2-1,TRBD1,CASSSDRGHSGANEQFF,TGCGCCAGCAGCTCCGACAGGGGGCATTCGGGTGCGAATGAGCAGTTCTTC
TRBV7-8,-,TRBJ2-1,TRBD1,CASSFGTGGLLEQFF,TGTGCCAGCAGCTTCGGGACAGGGGGCTTACTTGAGCAGTTCTTC
TRBV29-1,-,TRBJ2-1,TRBD2,CSVHREGRWEQFF,TGCAGCGTTCACCGGGAGGGGAGGTGGGAGCAGTTCTTC
TRBV19,few,TRBJ1-1,-,CASGPEAGTEAFF,TGTGCCAGTGGTCCTGAGGCGGGCACTGAAGCTTTCTTT
TRBV30,-,TRBJ2-1,-,CAWSPSREQFF,TGTGCCTGGAGTCCCTCGCGGGAGCAGTTCTTC
TRBV27,-,TRBJ2-7,-,CASSYGDSYEQYF,TGTGCCAGCAGTTACGGGGACTCCTACGAGCAGTACTTC
TRBV6-1,-,TRBJ1-1,TRBD1,CASSDRGRLNTEAFF,TGTGCCAGCAGTGACAGGGGGCGGCTGAACACTGAAGCTTTCTTT
TRBV7-8,medium-sized,TRBJ2-7,-,CASSPDIYEQYF,TGTGCCAGCAGCCCAGATATCTACGAGCAGTACTTC
TRBV30,-,TRBJ2-3,TRBD1,CAWSPGQHRLSTDTQYF,TGTGCCTGGAGTCCGGGACAGCATCGCCTTAGCACAGATACGCAGTATTTT
TRBV27,-,TRBJ1-4,-,CASSLNEKLFF,TGTGCCAGCAGCCTCAATGAAAAACTGTTTTTT
TRBV6-5,-,TRBJ1-3,TRBD1,CASSPDRGDGNTIYF,TGTGCCAGCAGTCCGGACAGGGGGGATGGAAACACCATATATTTT
TRBV19,-,TRBJ1-5,-,CASSYRDVNQPQHF,TGTGCCAGTAGCTACAGGGATGTTAATCAGCCCCAGCATTTT
TRBV11-2,-,TRBJ1-6,-,CASSNRDVNSPLHF,TGTGCCAGCAGCAACAGGGATGTTAATTCACCCCTCCACTTT
TRBV9,-,TRBJ1-2,-,CASSGAGTSLLYGYTF,TGTGCCAGCAGCGGGGCCGGGACATCTCTACTTTATGGCTACACCTTC